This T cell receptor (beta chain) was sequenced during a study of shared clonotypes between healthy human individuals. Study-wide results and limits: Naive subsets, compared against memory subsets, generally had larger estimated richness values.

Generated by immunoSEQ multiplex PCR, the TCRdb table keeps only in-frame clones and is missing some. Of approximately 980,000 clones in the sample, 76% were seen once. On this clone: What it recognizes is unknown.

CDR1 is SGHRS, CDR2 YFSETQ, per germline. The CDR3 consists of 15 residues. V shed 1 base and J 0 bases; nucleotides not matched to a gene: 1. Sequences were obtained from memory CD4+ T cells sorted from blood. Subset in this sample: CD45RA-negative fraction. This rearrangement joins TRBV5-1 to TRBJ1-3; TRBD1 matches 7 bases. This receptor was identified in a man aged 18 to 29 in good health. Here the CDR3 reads CASSLRQGSGNTIYF. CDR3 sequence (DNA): TGCGCCAGCAGCTTGAGACAGGGCTCTGGAAACACCATATATTTT. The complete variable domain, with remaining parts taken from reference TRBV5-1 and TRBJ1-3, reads KAGVTQTPRYLIKTRGQQVTLSCSPISGHRSVSWYQQTPGQGLQFLFEYFSETQRNKGNFPGRFSGRQFSNSRSEMNVSTLELGDSALYLCASSLRQGSGNTIYFGEGSWLTVV.